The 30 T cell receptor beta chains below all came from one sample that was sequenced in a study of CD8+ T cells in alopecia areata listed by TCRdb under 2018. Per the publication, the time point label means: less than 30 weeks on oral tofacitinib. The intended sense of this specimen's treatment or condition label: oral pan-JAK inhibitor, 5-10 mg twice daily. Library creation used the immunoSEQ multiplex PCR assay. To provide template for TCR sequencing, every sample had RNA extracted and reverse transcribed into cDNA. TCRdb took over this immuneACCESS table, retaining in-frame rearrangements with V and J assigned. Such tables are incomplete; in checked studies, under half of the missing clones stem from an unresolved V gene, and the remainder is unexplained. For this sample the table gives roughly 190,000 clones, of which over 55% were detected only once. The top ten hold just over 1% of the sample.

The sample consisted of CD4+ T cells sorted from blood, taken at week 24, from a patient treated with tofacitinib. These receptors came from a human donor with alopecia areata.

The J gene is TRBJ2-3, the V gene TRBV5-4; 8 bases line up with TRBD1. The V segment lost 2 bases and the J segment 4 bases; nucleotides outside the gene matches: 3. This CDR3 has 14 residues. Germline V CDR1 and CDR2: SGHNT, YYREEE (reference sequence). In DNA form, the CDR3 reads TGTGCCAGCAGCTTAGGACAGGGTTCAGATACGCAGTATTTT. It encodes CASSLGQGSDTQYF.

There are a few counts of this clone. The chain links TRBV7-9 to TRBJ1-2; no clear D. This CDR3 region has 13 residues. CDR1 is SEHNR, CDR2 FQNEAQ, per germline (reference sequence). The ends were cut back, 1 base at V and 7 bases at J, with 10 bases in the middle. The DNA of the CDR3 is TGTGCCAGCAGCTTAGAACCGACGGGTGGCTACACCTTC. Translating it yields CASSLEPTGGYTF.

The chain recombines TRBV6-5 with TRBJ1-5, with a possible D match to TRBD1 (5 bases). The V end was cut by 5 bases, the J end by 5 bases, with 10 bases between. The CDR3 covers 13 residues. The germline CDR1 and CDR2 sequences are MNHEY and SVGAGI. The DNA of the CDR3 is TGTGCCAGCAGTCTTCAGGGTCATCAGCCCCAGCATTTT. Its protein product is CASSLQGHQPQHF.

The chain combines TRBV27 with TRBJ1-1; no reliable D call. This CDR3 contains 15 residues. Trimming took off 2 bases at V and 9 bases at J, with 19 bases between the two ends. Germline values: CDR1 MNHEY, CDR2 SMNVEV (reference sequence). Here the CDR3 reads CASSLTMSGRGKAFF. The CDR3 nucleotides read TGTGCCAGCAGTTTAACCATGTCGGGTAGAGGAAAAGCTTTCTTT.

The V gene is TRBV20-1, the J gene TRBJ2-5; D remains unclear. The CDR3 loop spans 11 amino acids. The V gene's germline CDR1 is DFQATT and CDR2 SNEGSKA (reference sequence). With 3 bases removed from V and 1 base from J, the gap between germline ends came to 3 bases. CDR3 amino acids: CSASPQETQYF. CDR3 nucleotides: TGCAGTGCTAGCCCCCAAGAGACCCAGTACTTC.

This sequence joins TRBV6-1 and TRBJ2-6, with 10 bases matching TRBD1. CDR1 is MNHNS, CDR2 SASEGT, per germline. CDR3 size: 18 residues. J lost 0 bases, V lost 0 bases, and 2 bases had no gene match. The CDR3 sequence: CASSEAGQGSSGANVLTF. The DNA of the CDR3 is TGTGCCAGCAGTGAAGCGGGACAGGGGAGCTCTGGGGCCAACGTCCTGACTTTC.

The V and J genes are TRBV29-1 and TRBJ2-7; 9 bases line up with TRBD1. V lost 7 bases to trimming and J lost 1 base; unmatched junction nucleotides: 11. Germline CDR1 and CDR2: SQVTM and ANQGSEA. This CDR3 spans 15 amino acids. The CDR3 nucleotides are TGCAGCGCGGCTGGCTCGGGACAGGGATCCTACGAGCAGTACTTC. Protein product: CSAAGSGQGSYEQYF.

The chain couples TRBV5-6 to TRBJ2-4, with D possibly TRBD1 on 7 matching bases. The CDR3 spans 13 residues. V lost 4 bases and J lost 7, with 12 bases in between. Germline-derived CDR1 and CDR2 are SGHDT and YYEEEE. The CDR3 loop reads CASSATGRNIQYF. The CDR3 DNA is TGTGCCAGCAGCGCGACAGGGAGGAACATTCAGTACTTC.

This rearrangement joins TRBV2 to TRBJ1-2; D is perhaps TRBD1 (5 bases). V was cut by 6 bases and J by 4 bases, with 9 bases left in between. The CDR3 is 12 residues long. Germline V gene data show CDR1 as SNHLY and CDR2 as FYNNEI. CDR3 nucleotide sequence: TGTGCCAGCAGCACAGGCCTCTATGGCTACACCTTC. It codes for CASSTGLYGYTF.

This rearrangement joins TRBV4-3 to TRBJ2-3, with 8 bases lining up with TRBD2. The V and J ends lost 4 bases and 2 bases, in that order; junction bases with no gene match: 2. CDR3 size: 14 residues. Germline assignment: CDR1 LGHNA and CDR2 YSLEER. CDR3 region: CASSPRGDTDTQYF. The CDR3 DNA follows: TGCGCCAGCAGCCCGCGGGGGGACACAGATACGCAGTATTTT.

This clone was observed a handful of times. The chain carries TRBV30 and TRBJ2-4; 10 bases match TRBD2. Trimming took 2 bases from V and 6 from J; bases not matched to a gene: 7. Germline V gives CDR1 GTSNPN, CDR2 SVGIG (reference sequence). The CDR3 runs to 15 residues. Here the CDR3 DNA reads TGTGCCTGGAGTATTACTAGCGGGGTTAGAAACATTCAGTACTTC. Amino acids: CAWSITSGVRNIQYF. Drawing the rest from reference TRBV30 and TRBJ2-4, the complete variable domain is SQTIHQWPATLVQPVGSPLSLECTVEGTSNPNLYWYRQAAGRGLQLLFYSVGIGQISSEVPQNLSASRPQDRQFILSSKKLLLSDSGFYLCAWSITSGVRNIQYFGAGTRLSVL.

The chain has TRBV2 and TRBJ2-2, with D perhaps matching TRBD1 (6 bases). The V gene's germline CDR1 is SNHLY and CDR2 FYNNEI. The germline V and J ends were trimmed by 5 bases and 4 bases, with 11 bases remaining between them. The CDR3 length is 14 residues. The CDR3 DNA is TGTGCCAGCAGTCCTCAGGGGTTCACCGGGGAGCTGTTTTTT. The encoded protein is CASSPQGFTGELFF.

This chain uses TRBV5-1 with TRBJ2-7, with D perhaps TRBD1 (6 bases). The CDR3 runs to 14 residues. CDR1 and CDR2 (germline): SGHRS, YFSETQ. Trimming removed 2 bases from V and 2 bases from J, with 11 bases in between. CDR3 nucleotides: TGCGCCAGCAGCTTCAACAGGGACACCTACGAGCAGTACTTC. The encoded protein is CASSFNRDTYEQYF.

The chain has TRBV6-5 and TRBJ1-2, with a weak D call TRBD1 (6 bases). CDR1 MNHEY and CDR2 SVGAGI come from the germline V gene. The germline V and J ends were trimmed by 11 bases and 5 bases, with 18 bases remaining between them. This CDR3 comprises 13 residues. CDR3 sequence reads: CACTRGSGYGYTF. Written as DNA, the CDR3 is TGTGCCTGCACCAGGGGAAGCGGTTATGGCTACACCTTC.

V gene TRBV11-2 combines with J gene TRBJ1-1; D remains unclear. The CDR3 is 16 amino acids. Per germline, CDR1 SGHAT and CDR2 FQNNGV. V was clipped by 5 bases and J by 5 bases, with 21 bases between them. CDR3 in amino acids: CASSPAQARRGTEAFF. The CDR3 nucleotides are TGTGCCAGCAGCCCCGCCCAGGCCAGGAGAGGGACTGAAGCTTTCTTT.

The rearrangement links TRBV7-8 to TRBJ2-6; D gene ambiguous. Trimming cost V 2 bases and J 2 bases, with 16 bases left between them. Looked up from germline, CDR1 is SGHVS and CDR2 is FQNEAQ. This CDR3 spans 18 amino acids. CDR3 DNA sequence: TGTGCCAGCAGCTTAAGGCAGCCTTTCTCAGCTGGGGCCAACGTCCTGACTTTC. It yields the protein CASSLRQPFSAGANVLTF.

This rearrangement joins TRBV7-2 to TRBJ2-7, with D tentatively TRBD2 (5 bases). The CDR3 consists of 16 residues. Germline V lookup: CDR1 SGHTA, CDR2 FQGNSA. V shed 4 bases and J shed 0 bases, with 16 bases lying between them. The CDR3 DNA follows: TGTGCCAGCAGCTCCGCTCCCCCGGGGAGCTCCTACGAGCAGTACTTC. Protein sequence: CASSSAPPGSSYEQYF.

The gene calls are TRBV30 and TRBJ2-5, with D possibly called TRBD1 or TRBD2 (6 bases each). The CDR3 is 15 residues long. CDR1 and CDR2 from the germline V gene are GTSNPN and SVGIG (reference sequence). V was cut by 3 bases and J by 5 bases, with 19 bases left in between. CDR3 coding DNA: TGTGCCTGGAGCCCATCGTTGGGGGGCATGGAGACCCAGTACTTC. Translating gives CAWSPSLGGMETQYF.

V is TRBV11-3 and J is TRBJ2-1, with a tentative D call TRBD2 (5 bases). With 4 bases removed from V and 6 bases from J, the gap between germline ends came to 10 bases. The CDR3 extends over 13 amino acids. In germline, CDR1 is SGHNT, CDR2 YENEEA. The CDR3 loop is CASSSGVGNEQFF. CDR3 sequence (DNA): TGTGCCAGCAGCTCCGGGGTAGGCAATGAGCAGTTCTTC.

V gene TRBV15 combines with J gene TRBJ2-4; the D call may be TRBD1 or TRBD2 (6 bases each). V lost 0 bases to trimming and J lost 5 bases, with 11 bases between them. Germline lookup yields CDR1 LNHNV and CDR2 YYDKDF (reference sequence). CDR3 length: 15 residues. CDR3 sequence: CATSRDRGRENIQYF. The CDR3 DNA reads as TGTGCCACCAGCAGAGATCGGGGGCGGGAAAACATTCAGTACTTC.

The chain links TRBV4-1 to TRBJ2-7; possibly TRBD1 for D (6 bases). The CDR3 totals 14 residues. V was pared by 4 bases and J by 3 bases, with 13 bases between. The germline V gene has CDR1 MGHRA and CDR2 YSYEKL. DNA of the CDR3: TGCGCCAGCAGCCTACAGGGAAGGTACTACGAGCAGTACTTC. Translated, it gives CASSLQGRYYEQYF.

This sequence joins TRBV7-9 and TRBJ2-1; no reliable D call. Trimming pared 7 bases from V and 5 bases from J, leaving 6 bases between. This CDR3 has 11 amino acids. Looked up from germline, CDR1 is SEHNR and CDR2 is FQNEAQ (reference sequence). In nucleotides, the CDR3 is TGTGCCAGCACCTCAAACAATGAGCAGTTCTTC. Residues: CASTSNNEQFF.

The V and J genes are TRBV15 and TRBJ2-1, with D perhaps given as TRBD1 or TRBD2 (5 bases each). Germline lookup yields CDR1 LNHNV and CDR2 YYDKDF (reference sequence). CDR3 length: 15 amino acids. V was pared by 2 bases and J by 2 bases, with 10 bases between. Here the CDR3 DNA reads TGTGCCACCAGCAGATCAGGGACCGCCTACAATGAGCAGTTCTTC. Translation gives CATSRSGTAYNEQFF.

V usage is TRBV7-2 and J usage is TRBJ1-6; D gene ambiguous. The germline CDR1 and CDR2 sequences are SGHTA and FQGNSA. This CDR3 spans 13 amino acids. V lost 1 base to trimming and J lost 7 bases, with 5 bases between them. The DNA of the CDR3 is TGTGCCAGCAGCTTAGGTCCGAATTCACCCCTCCACTTT. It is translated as CASSLGPNSPLHF.

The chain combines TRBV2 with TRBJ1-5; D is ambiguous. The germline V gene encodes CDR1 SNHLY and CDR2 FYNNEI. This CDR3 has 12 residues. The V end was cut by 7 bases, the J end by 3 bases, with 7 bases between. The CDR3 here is CASTRDNQPQHF. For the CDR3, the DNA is TGTGCCAGCACAAGGGACAATCAGCCCCAGCATTTT.

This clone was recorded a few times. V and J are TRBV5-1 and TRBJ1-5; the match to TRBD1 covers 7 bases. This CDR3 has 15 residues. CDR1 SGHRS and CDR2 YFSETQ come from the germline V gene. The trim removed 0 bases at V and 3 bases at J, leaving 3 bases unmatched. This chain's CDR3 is CASSLGGQLNQPQHF. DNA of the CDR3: TGCGCCAGCAGCTTGGGGGGACAGCTCAATCAGCCCCAGCATTTT.

CDR3 sequence (DNA): TGTGCCTGGAGTCCTTCAAATAGGGTGGCGAACACTGAAGCTTTCTTT. It is translated as CAWSPSNRVANTEAFF. The gene calls are TRBV30 and TRBJ1-1, with no clear D. The CDR3 has 16 residues. Germline V CDR1 and CDR2: GTSNPN, SVGIG (reference sequence). Trimming removed 2 bases at V and 1 base at J, with 17 bases between.

The CDR3 reads CASSSRGLSYNEQFF. The CDR3 DNA is TGTGCCAGCAGCAGTCGGGGATTATCCTACAATGAGCAGTTCTTC. The gene calls are TRBV13 and TRBJ2-1; D possibly corresponds to TRBD2 (5 bases). Trimming removed 5 bases at V and 1 base at J, with 12 bases between. Germline CDR1 PRHDT, CDR2 FYEKMQ (reference sequence). CDR3 length: 15 residues.

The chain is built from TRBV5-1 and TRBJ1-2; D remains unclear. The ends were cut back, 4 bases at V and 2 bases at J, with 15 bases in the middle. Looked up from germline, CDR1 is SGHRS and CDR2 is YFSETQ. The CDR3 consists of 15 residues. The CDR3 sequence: CASSPNAGVNYGYTF. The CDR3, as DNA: TGCGCCAGCAGCCCCAATGCAGGTGTCAACTATGGCTACACCTTC.

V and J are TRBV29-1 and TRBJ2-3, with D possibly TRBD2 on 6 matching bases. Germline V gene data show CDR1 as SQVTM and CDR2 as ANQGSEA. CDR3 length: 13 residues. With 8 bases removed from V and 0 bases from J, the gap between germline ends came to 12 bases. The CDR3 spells CSCTGESTDTQYF. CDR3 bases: TGCAGCTGCACGGGGGAAAGCACAGATACGCAGTATTTT.